This TCR beta chain was sequenced during a study of blood T cells in healthy people across ages. Whole-study context: Capture by template switching was about one barcoded beta molecule per two T cells.

Study results and limitations: Calculation of diversity from one million T cells yielded estimates considered to be underestimates.

With respect to this clonotype: The target antigen is unknown.

Germline CDR1 is MDHEN and CDR2 is SYDVKM. This CDR3 has 15 residues. Alongside a J-beta primer mix, a sample-barcoded 5' primer served in a second PCR lasting roughly 7 to 12 cycles. With 12 random nucleotides, a template-switch adaptor tagged each individual cDNA molecule. TCRdb used MiXCR to reprocess the 5' RACE reads, holding one entry per CDR3 protein. The table has roughly 1 million distinct CDR3 sequences, around 25% seen once. A further study also used this sample, focusing on T cells of mothers and their children. From that report: Sample barcodes and 2-4 random nucleotides came from the second PCR's M1S primer.

The sample was blood. The TCR was taken from a girl aged 2 to 9 in good health. This chain connects TRBV28 to TRBJ2-5; perhaps TRBD2 as D (5 bases). TRBJ2-1 explains the end of the DNA better; the J call may be wrong. CDR3 loop: CASSFWRVSNNEQFF. The CDR3 region has the DNA TGTGCCAGCAGTTTCTGGCGGGTCAGTAACAATGAGCAGTTCTTC.